These 11 T cell receptor beta chains were all obtained from the same sample, sequenced in a study of regulatory T cells in long-lasting Graves disease. Combining iRepertoire HTBI primers with Arm-PCR of CDR3 regions, the authors built TCR beta libraries. MiXCR, run by TCRdb on the multiplex PCR reads, gives a single entry per CDR3 protein. The sample holds about 220,000 distinct CDR3 sequences, around a fifth seen once. Sample time point: newly diagnosed GD, antithyroid drugs for less than 3 months. Construction of the TCR library relied on RNA isolated from PBMCs. The same sample was also studied in work on T cells in Graves' hyperthyroidism and ophthalmopathy.

Sequences were derived from peripheral blood mononuclear cells (PBMCs), sampled at new diagnosis, from a patient treated with antithyroid drugs. The source is a woman aged 30 to 39 with Graves disease.

This clonotype appeared many times. The chain is built from TRBV11-3 and TRBJ2-3; 8 nucleotides agree with TRBD2. V shed 2 bases, J shed 3 bases, and the junction held 13 bases outside the gene matches. CDR3 size: 18 residues. Germline V gives CDR1 SGHNT, CDR2 YENEEA. CDR3 in amino acids: CASSLNSMGLVSTDTQYF. The CDR3 DNA reads TGTGCCAGCAGCTTAAACTCCATGGGACTAGTCTCGACAGATACGCAGTATTTT.

The chain is built from TRBV13 and TRBJ2-2; 12 bases map to TRBD2. Losses at the gene ends were 6 bases for V and 2 bases for J; bases not matched to a gene: 4. In germline, CDR1 is PRHDT, CDR2 FYEKMQ (reference sequence). The CDR3 sequence is 16 residues long. Here the CDR3 reads CASRPGLAGNTGELFF. For the CDR3, the DNA is TGTGCCAGCAGACCCGGACTAGCGGGAAACACCGGGGAGCTGTTTTTT.

The chain recombines TRBV15 with TRBJ2-2, with D uncertain. This CDR3 contains 14 residues. Per germline, CDR1 LNHNV and CDR2 YYDKDF (reference sequence). Trimming took off 8 bases at V and 7 bases at J, with 17 bases between the two ends. This chain's CDR3 is CATRPPKGGGELFF. The CDR3 DNA is TGTGCCACCCGGCCTCCCAAAGGCGGCGGGGAGCTGTTTTTT.

This clonotype was picked up many times. The chain has TRBV30 and TRBJ1-1, with TRBD1 identical over 8 bases. V gave up 2 bases and J gave up 1 base; unmatched junction bases: 3. Per the germline V gene, CDR1 is GTSNPN and CDR2 is SVGIG (reference sequence). The CDR3 totals 14 residues. CDR3 bases: TGTGCCTGGAGTTTGGGGACAGGGAACACTGAAGCTTTCTTT. This codes for CAWSLGTGNTEAFF.

Comments on this clonotype: This could be a read error, since a much larger clone is one nucleotide away. The rearrangement uses TRBV7-9 and TRBJ2-5, with 7 bases aligning to TRBD2. The J call may be wrong; the DNA end is better matched by TRBJ2-1. This CDR3 region has 15 residues. The germline gives CDR1 SEHNR, CDR2 FQNEAQ (reference sequence). CDR3 in DNA: TGTGCCTGCAGCTTATTAGCCAGCGGGACGAGTGAGCAGTTCTTC. This encodes CACSLLASGTSEQFF.

This clonotype turned up a few times. The chain uses TRBV19 and TRBJ2-1; D might be TRBD1 (6 bases). Germline V lookup: CDR1 LNHDA, CDR2 SQIVND (reference sequence). V dropped 1 base and J dropped 10 bases, with 14 bases sitting between them. This CDR3 has 14 amino acids. The CDR3: CASSIGQGYREQFF. Written as DNA, the CDR3 is TGTGCCAGTAGTATAGGGCAGGGGTATCGCGAGCAGTTCTTC.

This clonotype was counted ten times or more. The chain uses TRBV30 and TRBJ2-3; tentative D call: TRBD1 (6 bases). This CDR3 spans 12 amino acids. Germline values: CDR1 GTSNPN, CDR2 SVGIG (reference sequence). Trimming removed 5 bases at V and 5 bases at J, with 11 bases between. Here the CDR3 DNA reads TGTGCCTGGCTTTCAGGGGTAGATACGCAGTATTTT. Translation gives CAWLSGVDTQYF. Together with reference TRBV30 and TRBJ2-3, the CDR3 gives the full variable domain: SQTIHQWPATLVQPVGSPLSLECTVEGTSNPNLYWYRQAAGRGLQLLFYSVGIGQISSEVPQNLSASRPQDRQFILSSKKLLLSDSGFYLCAWLSGVDTQYFGPGTRLTVL.

The gene calls are TRBV2 and TRBJ2-2; a weak D match, TRBD2 (6 bases). This CDR3 contains 15 residues. Germline V gene data show CDR1 as SNHLY and CDR2 as FYNNEI. Deletions cut 4 bases from V and 3 bases from J, with 12 bases between. The CDR3 DNA reads as TGTGCCAGCAGTGTGCGGGGAATGGACACCGGGGAGCTGTTTTTT. Its protein is CASSVRGMDTGELFF.

This clonotype was seen only a few times. This rearrangement joins TRBV19 to TRBJ1-6; 7 bases fit TRBD1. The CDR3 is made up of 13 amino acids. Germline-derived CDR1 and CDR2 are LNHDA and SQIVND (reference sequence). Losses at the gene ends were 8 bases for V and 8 bases for J; bases not matched to a gene: 6. In nucleotides, the CDR3 is TGTGCCAGTCAATACCAGGGGGATTCACCCCTCCACTTT. This encodes CASQYQGDSPLHF.

There are many counts of this clonotype. CDR3 sequence (DNA): TGTGCCAGCTCACCACTCGGGACAGGCTCTGGAAACACCATATATTTT. Translation: CASSPLGTGSGNTIYF. This chain uses TRBV18 with TRBJ1-3; 8 positions agree with TRBD1. The CDR3 is 16 residues long. CDR1 is KGHSH and CDR2 is LQKENI in the germline V gene. V lost 1 base to trimming and J lost 0 bases; unmatched junction nucleotides: 2.

This clonotype was recorded many times. The chain has TRBV9 and TRBJ1-1; D gene ambiguous. Germline lookup yields CDR1 SGDLS and CDR2 YYNGEE. Trimming took 4 bases from V and 0 from J, leaving 13 bases between them. The CDR3 loop spans 15 amino acids. CDR3: CASSPRTEMNTEAFF. CDR3 DNA: TGTGCCAGCAGCCCCCGGACGGAGATGAACACTGAAGCTTTCTTT.